This TCR beta chain was documented in a study of T-cell reconstitution after alpha-beta-depleted transplantation in children. Construction of the TCRbeta library involved unique molecular identifiers. TCRdb reanalysed the PCR reads using MiXCR and keeps one entry per CDR3 protein. The sample consists of some 500,000 distinct CDR3 sequences, approximately 16% of them appearing once. J was trimmed by 3 bases and V by 10 bases; bases with no gene match: 9. Germline V lookup: CDR1 SGHRS, CDR2 YFSETQ. The CDR3 consists of 14 residues. The sequencing used PBMCs from the stem cell graft donor, collected from the stem cell graft. The sequence came from a human donor who donated a stem cell graft to a child with acute lymphoblastic leukemia. The chain links TRBV5-1 to TRBJ2-1, with TRBD1 matching over 8 bases. CDR3 sequence: CAGSVGQGYNEQFF. CDR3 DNA sequence: TGCGCCGGATCGGTCGGACAGGGCTACAATGAGCAGTTCTTC.